Listed below are T cell receptor beta chains from one sample, sequenced in a study of cytomegalovirus exposure and HLA in healthy donors. Libraries were prepared by immunoSEQ multiplex PCR; TCRdb keeps only in-frame clonotypes and omits some of them. The sample has under 250,000 clones, 75% to 95% seen once. Sample: PBMCs. Receptor source: a young woman in good health and CMV-seronegative. Each CDR3 is given with its conserved first and last residue. Each record gives: V gene, clone size, D gene, J gene, CDR3 protein, CDR3 DNA. The D gene is left open where the match is weak. Not all rows give a size; the values are once, few, many and, for expanded clones, a class.

TRBV30	-	TRBD2	TRBJ2-1	CAWSGKTSGWYEQFF	TGTGCCTGGAGTGGAAAGACTAGCGGATGGTATGAGCAGTTCTTC
TRBV7-2	once	TRBD2	TRBJ2-3	CASSPIAGWSTDTQYF	TGTGCCAGCAGCCCTATAGCGGGATGGAGCACAGATACGCAGTATTTT
TRBV14	few	-	TRBJ2-2	CASSQLVRTGELFF	TGTGCCAGCAGCCAATTAGTACGCACCGGGGAGCTGTTTTTT
TRBV10-2	-	-	TRBJ2-7	CASSSGGRGEQYF	TGCGCCAGCAGCTCGGGGGGCAGGGGCGAGCAGTACTTC
TRBV6-5	-	TRBD2	TRBJ2-7	CASSYGLAGQYEQYF	TGTGCCAGCAGTTACGGACTAGCGGGACAATACGAGCAGTACTTC
TRBV19	few	TRBD1	TRBJ1-2	CASSSDRQGNYGYTF	TGTGCCAGTAGTTCCGACCGACAGGGAAACTATGGCTACACCTTC
TRBV2	once	-	TRBJ2-7	CASTGQSYEQYF	TGTGCCAGCACCGGACAGTCCTACGAGCAGTACTTC
TRBV6-1	few	-	TRBJ2-7	CASTTDFSYEQYF	TGTGCCAGCACCACGGACTTCTCCTACGAGCAGTACTTC
TRBV15	-	-	TRBJ2-7	CATSRDPAGERSYEQYF	TGTGCCACCAGCAGAGATCCTGCAGGGGAAAGGTCCTACGAGCAGTACTTC
TRBV2	few	-	TRBJ2-7	CASSGDTYYEQYF	TGTGCCAGCAGTGGAGACACCTATTACGAGCAGTACTTC